The T cell receptor beta chain described here comes from a study of blood T cell repertoires in COVID-19. Study information: Italy, Spain and the United States were the sources of the convalescent and acute COVID-19 samples. T cells, B-cell-depleted T cells, or PBMCs supplied cDNA or gDNA.

One Seattle source followed patients from active infection through their disease course. Germline values: CDR1 SEHNR, CDR2 FQNEAQ (reference sequence). The V segment lost 2 bases and the J segment 8 bases; nucleotides outside the gene matches: 8. This CDR3 region has 14 residues. This clone was seen a single time. TCRdb's copy holds only in-frame clones and misses some; the assay was immunoSEQ multiplex PCR. The table records a few hundred thousand clones, 75% to 90% of them present only once. V and J are TRBV7-9 and TRBJ1-1; 7 bases align to TRBD1. The sequencing sample was made of peripheral blood. This receptor was identified in a woman in her sixties or seventies with COVID-19, enrolled during active disease. The CDR3 loop reads CASSLIDRDVEAFF. The CDR3 nucleotides are TGTGCCAGCAGCTTAATCGACAGGGACGTAGAAGCTTTCTTT.